This note documents a single T cell receptor beta chain sequence. The antigen is not known. The sample originates from a study of vaccination and CD4 T cells after COVID-19. Whole-study results and caveats: In convalescent patients, a median about 88% of post-vaccine SARS-CoV-2-reactive clones appeared only after vaccination.

The CDR3 runs 16 residues. In germline, CDR1 is SGHTS, CDR2 YDEGEE. Germline trimming cut 4 bases from V and 0 bases from J; bases unmatched to any gene: 7. Treatment: roughly ten-day PBMC culture with coronavirus spike peptide pools or control peptides (ViraFEST assay). Every positive PCR date fell between March and December 2020, earlier than the US Alpha, Beta and Delta variants. Sequenced with the Oncomine TCR Beta short-read assay was DNA taken from cultured CD4+ T cells. From the PCR reads, TCRdb called clonotypes with MiXCR, one entry per CDR3 protein. The top ten clones hold roughly 13% of a sample with over 9,000 distinct CDR3 sequences, roughly 25% of them seen once.

This chain joins TRBV5-8 and TRBJ1-5, with 7 bases identical to TRBD1. This clonotype was sampled from a human donor who had recovered from COVID-19. Here the sequenced sample was CD4+ T cells from blood, cultured in vitro, taken after SARS-CoV-2 vaccination. CDR3 coding DNA: TGTGCCAGCAGCCGGGACAGCCCCTATAGCAATCAGCCCCAGCATTTT. It translates to CASSRDSPYSNQPQHF.